This T cell receptor beta chain came from a study of T-cell reconstitution after alpha-beta-depleted transplantation in children. This clonotype has only a few counts. No antigen is known for it. Preparation of the TCRbeta library involved a method that used unique molecular identifiers. TCRdb fed the PCR reads into MiXCR, producing one record per CDR3 protein. The sample records nearly 350,000 distinct CDR3 sequences, around 15% being singletons. Study-level results: It was newly produced T cells that mostly accounted for T-cell counts and diversity one year after transplant. Reports say that about two months after transplant, the alpha-beta T cells came out of several hundred graft clones that had expanded.

This sequence originates from a male patient between 2 and 15 years old who had a stem cell transplant for acute lymphoblastic leukemia, so the T cells may come from the graft donor. The material was PBMCs, mostly from graft donor cells, obtained 360 days after TCRalphabeta/CD19-depleted stem cell transplant.

CDR3 coding DNA: TGCAGCGTTGCCAGCGGGAGGGCCTACAATGAGCAGTTCTTC. Translating gives CSVASGRAYNEQFF. The chain is built from TRBV29-1 and TRBJ2-1, with TRBD2 identical over 10 bases. This CDR3 contains 14 residues. The V gene's germline CDR1 is SQVTM and CDR2 ANQGSEA. Trimming removed 4 bases from V and 2 bases from J; junction bases left unmatched: 2.